The rows below give T cell receptor beta chains drawn from one sample of a study of sequential checkpoint blockade in melanoma. Sequencing was performed with immunoSEQ multiplex PCR; in TCRdb, only in-frame clones are kept and a portion is missing. This sample has roughly 30,000 clones, with 75% to 85% found just once. The specimen was CD8+ T cells sorted from blood (inferred from file names), collected from a patient given nivolumab and ipilimumab in sequence. All receptors come from a human donor with melanoma. The CDR3 runs from the conserved cysteine through the conserved F or W. Each record gives: V gene, D gene, J gene, clone size, CDR3 DNA, CDR3 protein. The D gene is left open where the match is weak. Size is stated for part of the rows, as once, few or many counts, or as a class when the clone is expanded.

TRBV27	TRBD1	TRBJ2-1	few	TGTGCCAGCAGTTTAACCCAGGGGGCGTTCTACAATGAGCAGTTCTTC	CASSLTQGAFYNEQFF
TRBV30	TRBD1	TRBJ2-7	few	TGTGCCTGGACGACAGGGGAGCCCTACGAGCAGTACTTC	CAWTTGEPYEQYF
TRBV5-1	.	TRBJ2-7	.	TGCGCCAGCGGGCCCTCTCTCTACGAGCAGTACTTC	CASGPSLYEQYF
TRBV5-1	.	TRBJ1-1	.	TGCGCCAGCAGCTCTTACAGGGATGGTAGCACTGAAGCTTTCTTT	CASSSYRDGSTEAFF
TRBV5-5	.	TRBJ1-2	.	TGTGCCAGCAGCTTTCAACCGGGACACCTCTATGGCTACACCTTC	CASSFQPGHLYGYTF
TRBV9	TRBD1	TRBJ1-2	.	TGTGCCAGCACGGGGACAGGGGGCCTCGGCTATGGCTACACCTTC	CASTGTGGLGYGYTF
TRBV18	TRBD1	TRBJ1-1	.	TGTGCCAGCTCACCGCCGGGACAGGGTGTACAGAACACTGAAGCTTTCTTT	CASSPPGQGVQNTEAFF
TRBV15	TRBD1	TRBJ2-2	.	TGTGCCACCAGCAGAGACCAGAACTTCCCGGGACAGGCAAACACCGGGGAGCTGTTTTTT	CATSRDQNFPGQANTGELFF
TRBV9	.	TRBJ1-1	.	TGTGCCAGCACCCGTCAGGGATCGAACACTGAAGCTTTCTTT	CASTRQGSNTEAFF
TRBV7-9	TRBD1	TRBJ2-3	.	TGTGCCAGCAGCTTAGTCGGCAGGGGGCTAGATACGCAGTATTTT	CASSLVGRGLDTQYF
TRBV7-9	TRBD1	TRBJ1-4	few	TGTGCCAGCAGCTTCGCGGACCTTGGACAGGGGAGCGGAGAAAAACTGTTTTTT	CASSFADLGQGSGEKLFF
TRBV9	.	TRBJ1-2	.	TGTGCCAGCTGCTGCCGGGAGGGATTGTATGGCTACACCTTC	CASCCREGLYGYTF
TRBV6-5	TRBD2	TRBJ2-7	once	TGTGCCAGCAGTTACTGGTTTAGCGGGGACGAGCAGTACTTC	CASSYWFSGDEQYF
TRBV4-3	.	TRBJ2-7	.	TGCGCCAGCAGCCAAGATTACAGCCAGGCCTACGAGCAGTACTTC	CASSQDYSQAYEQYF
TRBV9	TRBD1	TRBJ1-1	.	TGTGCCAGCAGCGTAGGGGACAGGAAGAGCTTGAACACTGAAGCTTTCTTT	CASSVGDRKSLNTEAFF
TRBV7-8	.	TRBJ1-6	.	TGTGCCAGCAGCTTAGCCAAATCTTCACCCCTCCACTTT	CASSLAKSSPLHF
TRBV6-5	.	TRBJ2-5	.	TGTGCCAGCAGGTCCCTTAAAGGGAGAGGAGAGACCCAGTACTTC	CASRSLKGRGETQYF
TRBV27	TRBD1	TRBJ1-2	.	TGTGCCAGCAGTCCTACAGGGGCCTTAGCTAACTATGGCTACACCTTC	CASSPTGALANYGYTF
TRBV4-3	.	TRBJ2-7	.	TGCGCCAGCAGCCAAGCCGTCTCCTACGAGCAGTACTTC	CASSQAVSYEQYF
TRBV4-3	.	TRBJ2-1	.	TGCGCCAGCAGCCAAGTGCGAAGCGAACAGTTCTTC	CASSQVRSEQFF
TRBV15	.	TRBJ1-4	.	TGTGCCACCAGCAGAGCATCACAGGGCACGTCGGATGAAAAACTGTTTTTT	CATSRASQGTSDEKLFF
TRBV5-1	TRBD1	TRBJ2-5	.	TGCGCCAGCAGCTTGGGGAGAGACAGGGGGCTCCAAGAGCAGTACTTC	CASSLGRDRGLQEQYF
TRBV27	TRBD1	TRBJ1-1	.	TGTGCCAGCGGGACAGGGAACACTGAAGCTTTCTTT	CASGTGNTEAFF
TRBV27	.	TRBJ2-1	once	TGTGCCAGCAGTAAGACTCCACTAGGCCTGTTCTTC	CASSKTPLGLFF
TRBV19	.	TRBJ2-1	.	TGTGCCAGTAGTCTTCGCCGGGTCTCCTACAATGAGCAGTTCTTC	CASSLRRVSYNEQFF
TRBV9	TRBD1	TRBJ1-6	.	TGTGCCAGCAGCGCGACAGGGCCTAATTCACCCCTCCACTTT	CASSATGPNSPLHF
TRBV25-1	.	TRBJ2-5	.	TGTGCCAGCAGTCACCAGTACCAAGAGACCCAGTACTTC	CASSHQYQETQYF
TRBV6-1	.	TRBJ1-6	few	TGTGCCAGCAGTACACAACCGGACTCCTATTCACCCCTCCACTTT	CASSTQPDSYSPLHF
TRBV27	TRBD2	TRBJ2-7	.	TGTGCCAGCAGGGCTAGCGGGAGCCTCTCCTACGAGCAGTACTTC	CASRASGSLSYEQYF
TRBV29-1	.	TRBJ1-1	.	TGCAGCGTTGGGGGGCTGAACACTGAAGCTTTCTTT	CSVGGLNTEAFF
TRBV19	TRBD2	TRBJ2-3	.	TGTGCCAGTAGTACGACCGGGACTAGCGGGAGCACAGATACGCAGTATTTT	CASSTTGTSGSTDTQYF
TRBV9	TRBD1	TRBJ1-2	.	TGTGCCAGCAGCATAAGCTTGGACAGGGGCGATGGCTACACCTTC	CASSISLDRGDGYTF
TRBV10-2	TRBD1	TRBJ1-1	.	TGCGCCAGCAAGACAGGGATGAACACTGAAGCTTTCTTT	CASKTGMNTEAFF
TRBV9	.	TRBJ2-1	.	TGTGCCAGCAGCGTAGGGGGTAGCGGATCCTACAATGAGCAGTTCTTC	CASSVGGSGSYNEQFF
TRBV7-9	.	TRBJ1-1	.	TGTGCCAGCACCTCCGGGACAAACACTGAAGCTTTCTTT	CASTSGTNTEAFF
TRBV10-3	TRBD1	TRBJ2-2	.	TGTGCCACGGGACAGGGAGAAACCGGGGAGCTGTTTTTT	CATGQGETGELFF